This T cell receptor beta chain was identified in a study of OX40 agonist ivuxolimab in advanced cancers. Study background: With a range of roughly 20 to 80, age averaged roughly 60 years, and 70% to 85% were male.

The investigators sampled blood at baseline, at cycle 4 day 1, and at cycle 7 day 1. Notes on the study in general: Dose levels from 0.1 to 3.0 mg/kg saw CD4+ and CD8+ blood T cells expand clonally by week 6. The average count of expanded clones was higher among CD8+ T cells than among CD4+.

In the case of this clone: What it binds is not known.

Per germline, CDR1 SGDLS and CDR2 YYNGEE. Deletions cut 0 bases from V and 1 base from J, with 8 bases between. The CDR3 is made up of 14 amino acids. The repertoire was sequenced with immunoSEQ multiplex PCR; TCRdb's copy has only in-frame clones and lacks some. The sample includes tens of thousands of clones, around 73% of them seen just once. This sequence was found in an adult with an advanced solid tumor such as melanoma, head and neck, liver or kidney cancer. The V gene is TRBV9, the J gene TRBJ2-7; D unclear. Material: CD4+ or CD8+ T cells sorted from blood, obtained in a trial of the OX40 agonist ivuxolimab. CDR3 DNA sequence: TGTGCCAGCAGCGTAGAAGTGGGGTCCTACGAGCAGTACTTC. Its protein is CASSVEVGSYEQYF.